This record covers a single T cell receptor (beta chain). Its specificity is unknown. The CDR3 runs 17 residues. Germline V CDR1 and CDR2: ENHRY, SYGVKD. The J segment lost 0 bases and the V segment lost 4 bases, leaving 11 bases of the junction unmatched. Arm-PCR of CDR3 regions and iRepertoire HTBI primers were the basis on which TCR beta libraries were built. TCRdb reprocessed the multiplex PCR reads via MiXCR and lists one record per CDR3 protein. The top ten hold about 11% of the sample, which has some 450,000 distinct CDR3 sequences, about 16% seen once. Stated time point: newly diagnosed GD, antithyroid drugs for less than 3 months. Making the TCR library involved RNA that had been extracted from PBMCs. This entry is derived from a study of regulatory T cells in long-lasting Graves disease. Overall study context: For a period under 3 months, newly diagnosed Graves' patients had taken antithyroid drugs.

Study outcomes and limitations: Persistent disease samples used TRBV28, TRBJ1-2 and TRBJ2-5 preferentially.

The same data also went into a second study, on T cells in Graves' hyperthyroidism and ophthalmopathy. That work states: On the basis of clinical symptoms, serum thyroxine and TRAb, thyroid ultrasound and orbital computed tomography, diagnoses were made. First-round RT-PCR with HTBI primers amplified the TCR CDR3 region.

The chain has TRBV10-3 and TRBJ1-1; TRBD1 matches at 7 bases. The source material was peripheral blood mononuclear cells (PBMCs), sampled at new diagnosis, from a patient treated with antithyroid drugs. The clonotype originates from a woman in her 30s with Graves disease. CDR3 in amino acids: CAISGTGTALMNTEAFF. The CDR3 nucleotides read TGTGCCATCAGTGGGACCGGGACAGCGCTCATGAACACTGAAGCTTTCTTT.